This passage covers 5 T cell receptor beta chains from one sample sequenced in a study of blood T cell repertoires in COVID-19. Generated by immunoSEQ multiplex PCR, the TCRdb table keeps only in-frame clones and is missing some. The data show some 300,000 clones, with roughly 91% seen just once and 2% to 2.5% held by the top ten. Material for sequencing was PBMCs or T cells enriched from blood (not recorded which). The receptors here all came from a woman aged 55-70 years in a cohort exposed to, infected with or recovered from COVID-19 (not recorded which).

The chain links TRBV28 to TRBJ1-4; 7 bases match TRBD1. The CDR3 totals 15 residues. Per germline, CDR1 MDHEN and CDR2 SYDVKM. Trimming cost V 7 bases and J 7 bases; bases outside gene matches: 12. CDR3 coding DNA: TGTGCCAGCACCTCACTTAACAGGGGAGGTGAAAAACTGTTTTTT. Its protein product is CASTSLNRGGEKLFF.

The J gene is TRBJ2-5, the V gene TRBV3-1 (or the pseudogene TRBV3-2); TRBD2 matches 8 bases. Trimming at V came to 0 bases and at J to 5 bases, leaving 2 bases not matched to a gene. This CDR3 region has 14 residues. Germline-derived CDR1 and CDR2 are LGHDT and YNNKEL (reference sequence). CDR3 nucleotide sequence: TGTGCCAGCAGCCAAGATGGCGGGGGGGAGACCCAGTACTTC. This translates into CASSQDGGGETQYF.

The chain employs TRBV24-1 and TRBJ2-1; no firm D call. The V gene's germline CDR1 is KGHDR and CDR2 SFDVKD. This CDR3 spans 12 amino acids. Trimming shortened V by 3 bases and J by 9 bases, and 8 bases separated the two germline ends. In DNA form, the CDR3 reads TGTGCCACCAGTGATCCGAACACTGAGCAGTTCTTC. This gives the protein CATSDPNTEQFF.

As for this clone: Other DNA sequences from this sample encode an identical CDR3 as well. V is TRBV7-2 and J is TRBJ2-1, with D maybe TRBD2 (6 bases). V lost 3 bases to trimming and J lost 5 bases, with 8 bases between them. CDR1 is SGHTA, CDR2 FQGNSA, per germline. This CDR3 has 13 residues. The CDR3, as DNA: TGTGCCAGCAGCTTGACTAGTCACAATGAGCAGTTCTTC. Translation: CASSLTSHNEQFF.

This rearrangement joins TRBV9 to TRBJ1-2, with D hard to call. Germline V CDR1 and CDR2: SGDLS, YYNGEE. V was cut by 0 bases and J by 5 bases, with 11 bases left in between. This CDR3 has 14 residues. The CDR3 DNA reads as TGTGCCAGCAGCGTAGGTGGAACGGAGTATGGCTACACCTTC. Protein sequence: CASSVGGTEYGYTF.